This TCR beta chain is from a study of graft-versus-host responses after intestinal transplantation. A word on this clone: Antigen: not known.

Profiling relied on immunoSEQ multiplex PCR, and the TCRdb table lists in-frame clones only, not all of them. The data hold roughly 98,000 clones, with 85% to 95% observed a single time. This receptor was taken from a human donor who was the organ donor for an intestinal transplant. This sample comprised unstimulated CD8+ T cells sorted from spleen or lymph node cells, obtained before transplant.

The CDR3 DNA sequence: TGTGCCAGCAGTTACCTGACAGGGAACACTGAAGCTTTCTTT. As protein: CASSYLTGNTEAFF. The genes are TRBV6-5 and TRBJ1-1; the D gene is possibly TRBD1 (6 bases). V lost 2 bases to trimming and J lost 1 base, with 8 bases between them. The CDR3 is made up of 14 amino acids. The germline V gene encodes CDR1 MNHEY and CDR2 SVGAGI.